The 16 T cell receptor beta chains below were found in one sample sequenced in a study of CD8 T cells in Susac syndrome. With random hexamers, reverse transcription was performed on roughly 0.45 to 1 ug of RNA. TCRdb used MiXCR to reprocess the immunoSEQ multiplex PCR reads, holding one entry per CDR3 protein. The sample shows 150,000 to 200,000 distinct CDR3 sequences, around 94% of them seen only once. Specimen: CD4+ T cells from PBMCs. Receptors were obtained from a human donor with multiple sclerosis.

V gene TRBV30 combines with J gene TRBJ2-3, with 11 bases identical to TRBD2. V dropped 8 bases and J dropped 1; count of bases not matched to a gene: 8. This CDR3 spans 15 amino acids. Per the germline V gene, CDR1 is GTSNPN and CDR2 is SVGIG (reference sequence). CDR3 in amino acids: CAGVTSGRGTDTQYF. In nucleotides, the CDR3 is TGTGCCGGGGTTACTAGCGGGAGAGGCACAGATACGCAGTATTTT.

J is TRBJ2-1 and V is TRBV29-1; D is undetermined. CDR1 and CDR2 from the germline V gene are SQVTM and ANQGSEA. The CDR3 spans 16 residues. V gave up 1 base and J gave up 0 bases, with 13 bases separating them. In DNA, the CDR3 is TGCAGCGTTGAAGTTTTAGACTCGAGCTCCTACAATGAGCAGTTCTTC. Its protein is CSVEVLDSSSYNEQFF.

The chain couples TRBV4-1 to TRBJ1-5, with TRBD1 identical over 8 bases. Germline V gene lookup returns CDR1 MGHRA and CDR2 YSYEKL. This CDR3 region has 14 residues. V shed 0 bases, J shed 8 bases, and the junction held 3 bases outside the gene matches. CDR3 bases: TGCGCCAGCAGCCAAGATGACAGGGGCAAGCCCCAGCATTTT. Translated: CASSQDDRGKPQHF.

The chain has TRBV28 and TRBJ2-1; the match to TRBD2 covers 7 bases. CDR1 MDHEN and CDR2 SYDVKM come from the germline V gene. This CDR3 region has 16 residues. The trim removed 5 bases at V and 8 bases at J, leaving 15 bases unmatched. The CDR3 DNA reads TGTGCCAGCAGTCTCACGACTAGCAGGTGGGCGGATGAGCAGTTCTTC. Its translation: CASSLTTSRWADEQFF.

This chain connects TRBV30 to TRBJ1-1; D is perhaps TRBD1 (5 bases). This CDR3 is built from 13 residues. Trimming took 4 bases from V and 9 from J, leaving 18 bases between them. Germline V lookup: CDR1 GTSNPN, CDR2 SVGIG (reference sequence). DNA of the CDR3: TGTGCCTGGATCCAGACAGACCTCGGAAAAGCTTTCTTT. Translating gives CAWIQTDLGKAFF.

The V and J genes are TRBV29-1 and TRBJ1-3; 8 bases match TRBD1. The CDR3 runs to 16 residues. V shed 7 bases and J 4 bases; nucleotides not matched to a gene: 15. Germline V lookup: CDR1 SQVTM, CDR2 ANQGSEA. The CDR3 nucleotides are TGCAGCGCCGTGGTTCGGGACAGGAGGTCAGGAAACACCATATATTTT. Translated, it gives CSAVVRDRRSGNTIYF.

The chain is built from TRBV2 and TRBJ1-2; D remains ambiguous. This CDR3 is built from 12 residues. Trimming left V 3 bases short and J 4 bases short, with 6 bases between. The germline CDR1 and CDR2 sequences are SNHLY and FYNNEI. The CDR3 DNA follows: TGTGCCAGCAGTGATGCCTCCTATGGCTACACCTTC. This codes for CASSDASYGYTF.

The genes are TRBV6-2 or TRBV6-3 and TRBJ1-1, with D possibly TRBD1 on 5 matching bases. Trimming removed 8 bases at V and 6 bases at J, with 13 bases between. The CDR3 totals 12 residues. Germline CDR1 MNHEY, CDR2 SVGEGT. CDR3 coding DNA: TGTGCCAGCCAACGGGGGGGTCCTGAAGCTTTCTTT. Amino acids: CASQRGGPEAFF.

The V gene is TRBV3-1, the J gene TRBJ1-3; 8 nucleotides match TRBD1. CDR1 is LGHDT, CDR2 YNNKEL, per germline (reference sequence). The V gene end was trimmed by 4 bases and the J gene end by 6 bases; junction bases not matched to a gene: 8. The CDR3 is 15 residues long. The CDR3 bases are TGTGCCAGCAGCCCCCAGGGGGCGGGAGTAAACACCATATATTTT. It is translated as CASSPQGAGVNTIYF.

The chain links TRBV20-1 to TRBJ2-1; TRBD1 agrees at 9 bases. V lost 2 bases, J lost 12 bases, and 8 bases stayed unmatched. This CDR3 has 13 amino acids. Germline V gene sequence: CDR1 DFQATT, CDR2 SNEGSKA (reference sequence). The CDR3 reads CSARSGQGKGQFF. The CDR3, as DNA: TGCAGTGCTAGATCAGGACAGGGGAAGGGGCAGTTCTTC.

This clonotype was observed once. This sequence joins TRBV6-5 and TRBJ1-1; no firm D call. The germline V gene has CDR1 MNHEY and CDR2 SVGAGI. CDR3 length equals 13 residues. Trimming removed 2 bases at V and 6 bases at J, with 10 bases between. In DNA form, the CDR3 reads TGTGCCAGCAGTTACGCCCCATGGGCTGAAGCTTTCTTT. The encoded protein is CASSYAPWAEAFF.

The chain is built from TRBV6-1 and TRBJ1-1; D is uncertain. V was cut by 5 bases and J by 4 bases, with 11 bases left in between. Germline lookup yields CDR1 MNHNS and CDR2 SASEGT. This CDR3 has 13 residues. The CDR3 DNA is TGTGCCAGCAGTAGACTGCCGGGCACTGAAGCTTTCTTT. Amino acids: CASSRLPGTEAFF.

The chain carries TRBV7-2 and TRBJ2-7; maybe TRBD2 (6 bases). Germline lookup yields CDR1 SGHTA and CDR2 FQGNSA. The CDR3 loop spans 15 amino acids. Trimming removed 1 base from V and 4 bases from J, with 14 bases in between. DNA for the CDR3: TGTGCCAGCAGCTTAGTGGCGGGATTAATATACGAGCAGTACTTC. This encodes CASSLVAGLIYEQYF.

This chain joins TRBV12-1 and TRBJ2-7; TRBD2 is taken as the D call from the table, unchecked against the DNA. TRBV12-1 is reported as a pseudogene. CDR3 length: 14 residues. The CDR3: CALGPPGGNLEQYF. CDR3 DNA sequence: TGTGCCCTTGGCCCCCCCGGGGGGAATCTCGAGCAGTACTTC.

This clonotype has just one count. CDR3 DNA: TGTGCCAGCAACCCCTACCAGTACACTGAAGCTTTCTTT. It yields the protein CASNPYQYTEAFF. The V call is TRBV7-2, the J call TRBJ1-1; D not resolved. The CDR3 runs 13 residues. Germline CDR1 SGHTA, CDR2 FQGNSA. V lost 7 bases and J lost 3, with 12 bases in between.

This chain uses TRBV20-1 with TRBJ2-1; 11 bases are a match to TRBD2. The germline CDR1 and CDR2 sequences are DFQATT and SNEGSKA (reference sequence). V was pared by 6 bases and J by 5 bases, with 6 bases of the junction left unmatched. This CDR3 region has 14 residues. Here the CDR3 reads CSARLAGLDNEQFF. For the CDR3, the DNA is TGCAGTGCCCGACTAGCGGGACTCGACAATGAGCAGTTCTTC.